The 10 T cell receptor beta chains below all came from one sample that was sequenced in a study of Ad26.COV2.S vaccination and SARS-CoV-2 variants. Treatment here: some 20 received Ad26.COV2.S at low or high dose, single or two shots; about 5 received placebo; per-sample allocation not given. After the first vaccine or placebo injection, samples were drawn on day 63. This table comes from immunoSEQ multiplex PCR, and its TCRdb copy is limited to in-frame clones, with some not included. The table records 350,000 to 500,000 clones, roughly 89% of them present only once. The sample here was peripheral blood, taken in a trial of Ad26.COV2.S vaccine versus placebo. The receptors stem from a person between 18 and 60 years old who received the Ad26.COV2.S COVID-19 vaccine or a placebo.

This clone was seen a few times. The chain joins TRBV7-3 to TRBJ2-1; D is ambiguous. CDR3 length: 12 amino acids. V lost 3 bases and J lost 9, with 9 bases in between. Germline values: CDR1 SGHTA, CDR2 FQGTGA. The CDR3 DNA reads as TGTGCCAGCAGCTTCGACGGCACTGAGCAGTTCTTC. This translates into CASSFDGTEQFF.

With regard to this clone: The same CDR3 arises from other DNA sequences in this sample as well. The chain couples TRBV3-1 (or the pseudogene TRBV3-2) to TRBJ2-5; no clear D. CDR3 length equals 11 residues. Germline CDR1 and CDR2: LGHDT and YNNKEL (reference sequence). V was clipped by 1 base and J by 4 bases, with 1 base between them. This chain's CDR3 is CASSQAETQYF. In DNA, the CDR3 is TGTGCCAGCAGCCAAGCAGAGACCCAGTACTTC.

The chain couples TRBV14 to TRBJ2-1; D gene unclear. This CDR3 has 15 amino acids. Germline V gives CDR1 SGHDN, CDR2 FVKESK. Trimming removed 4 bases from V and 5 bases from J, with 15 bases in between. The CDR3 here is CASSPVWTANNEQFF. Here the CDR3 DNA reads TGTGCCAGCAGCCCGGTGTGGACGGCCAACAATGAGCAGTTCTTC.

The rearrangement links TRBV11-2 to TRBJ1-4; 8 positions match TRBD1. The CDR3 length is 13 residues. The germline V gene has CDR1 SGHAT and CDR2 FQNNGV. Germline trimming cut 2 bases from V and 10 bases from J; bases unmatched to any gene: 3. The CDR3 here is CASSLTDRAKLFF. DNA of the CDR3: TGTGCCAGCAGCTTAACGGACAGGGCAAAACTGTTTTTT.

V is TRBV7-2 and J is TRBJ2-6; D not certain. The CDR3 runs 14 residues. Trimming removed 3 bases at V and 4 bases at J, with 7 bases between. The germline V gene encodes CDR1 SGHTA and CDR2 FQGNSA. The CDR3 DNA follows: TGTGCCAGCAGCTTTACTACCGGGGCCAACGTCCTGACTTTC. It codes for CASSFTTGANVLTF.

The chain has TRBV28 and TRBJ1-6, with D possibly matching TRBD1 (6 bases). This CDR3 region has 14 residues. Per the germline V gene, CDR1 is MDHEN and CDR2 is SYDVKM. V shed 6 bases and J shed 10 bases, with 16 bases lying between them. CDR3 DNA: TGTGCCAGCAGCTCGAATCACAGGGACTCACCCCTCCACTTT. Translated: CASSSNHRDSPLHF.

The V and J genes are TRBV28 and TRBJ1-2; 7 positions agree with TRBD1. Germline CDR1 and CDR2: MDHEN and SYDVKM. The CDR3 covers 15 residues. V shed 10 bases and J 2 bases; nucleotides not matched to a gene: 13. This CDR3 is CAIRTSGTENYGYTF. The CDR3 nucleotides read TGTGCCATAAGAACCTCCGGGACAGAGAACTATGGCTACACCTTC.

The V and J genes are TRBV5-1 and TRBJ2-7, with D possibly being TRBD1 (5 bases). The ends were cut back, 4 bases at V and 3 bases at J, with 14 bases in the middle. The CDR3 spans 14 residues. Per germline, CDR1 SGHRS and CDR2 YFSETQ. The CDR3 region has the DNA TGCGCCAGCAGCCCCGCGGCAGGGTTCTACGAGCAGTACGTC. Protein: CASSPAAGFYEQYV.

The chain employs TRBV6-5 and TRBJ2-1, with TRBD1 matching over 7 bases. Germline V CDR1 and CDR2: MNHEY, SVGAGI. Trimming removed 4 bases from V and 15 bases from J; junction bases left unmatched: 9. The CDR3 contains 12 residues. DNA for the CDR3: TGTGCCAGCAGTTCGACCCGGGACAGTGGGTTCTTC. Translated: CASSSTRDSGFF.

Here the CDR3 reads CASTQGPTTSTDTQYF. The CDR3 nucleotides read TGTGCCAGCACCCAGGGACCGACCACTAGCACAGATACGCAGTATTTT. The chain employs TRBV11-3 and TRBJ2-3; perhaps D is TRBD1 or TRBD2 (5 bases each). The length of the CDR3 is 16 residues. Trimming took off 7 bases at V and 0 bases at J, with 17 bases between the two ends. Germline V gene sequence: CDR1 SGHNT, CDR2 YENEEA.